The clone carrying this T cell receptor beta chain has only a few counts. Its antigen is still unknown. Germline lookup yields CDR1 SGDLS and CDR2 YYNGEE. V was clipped by 0 bases and J by 4 bases, with 13 bases between them. The CDR3 consists of 15 residues. The 5'RACE template-switching step produced TCR cDNA and added a universal primer site and UMIs. TCRdb re-called the 5' RACE reads with MiXCR, one entry per CDR3 protein. Seen here are 500,000 to 550,000 distinct CDR3 sequences, just over 20% observed once, and the top ten hold roughly a sixth. The sample belongs to a study of T cells after yellow fever vaccination. Study results and limitations: CD4 and CD8 compartments shared a small share of clonotypes. A weaker but faster secondary response was observed, peaking on day 5 versus 15.

Sequences were derived from PBMCs, sampled approximately 22 days after the first yellow fever vaccination. This rearrangement joins TRBV9 to TRBJ1-2; maybe TRBD1 (5 bases). This receptor was identified in a man aged 18 to 30 who received the YFV17D yellow fever vaccine. The CDR3 region has the DNA TGTGCCAGCAGCGTAGCTTCGACGCAGGGCTATGGCTACACCTTC. Encoded protein: CASSVASTQGYGYTF.